The source of this TCR beta chain is a study of shared clonotypes between healthy human individuals. This clone was picked up many times. Its specificity is not known. Notes on the study in general: An effect of sequencing depth on clonotype sharing among donors was expected. It was only blood that was sampled, and tissue repertoires likely differ. Represented genetic and exposure-history diversity was restricted by having few donors.

Every immunoSEQ plate was one replicate of a subset's evenly spread DNA. Some clones are missing from TCRdb's copy, which holds only in-frame ones; the method was immunoSEQ multiplex PCR. The sample includes 450,000 to 550,000 clones, about four fifths of them seen just once. The origin of this receptor is a middle-aged woman in good health. Some clones in this sample may be carry-over from other donors' samples. Sequences were obtained from PBMCs.

The CDR3 protein is CASSFDGTSTDTQYF. CDR3 nucleotides: TGTGCCAGCAGTTTCGATGGGACTAGCACAGATACGCAGTATTTT. The genes are TRBV28 and TRBJ2-3; maybe TRBD2 (6 bases). The germline V gene has CDR1 MDHEN and CDR2 SYDVKM. The ends were cut back, 3 bases at V and 0 bases at J, with 10 bases in the middle. This CDR3 region has 15 residues. The variable domain in full, with the rest retrieved from reference TRBV28 and TRBJ2-3, is DVKVTQSSRYLVKRTGEKVFLECVQDMDHENMFWYRQDPGLGLRLIYFSYDVKMKEKGDIPEGYSVSREKKERFSLILESASTNQTSMYLCASSFDGTSTDTQYFGPGTRLTVL.